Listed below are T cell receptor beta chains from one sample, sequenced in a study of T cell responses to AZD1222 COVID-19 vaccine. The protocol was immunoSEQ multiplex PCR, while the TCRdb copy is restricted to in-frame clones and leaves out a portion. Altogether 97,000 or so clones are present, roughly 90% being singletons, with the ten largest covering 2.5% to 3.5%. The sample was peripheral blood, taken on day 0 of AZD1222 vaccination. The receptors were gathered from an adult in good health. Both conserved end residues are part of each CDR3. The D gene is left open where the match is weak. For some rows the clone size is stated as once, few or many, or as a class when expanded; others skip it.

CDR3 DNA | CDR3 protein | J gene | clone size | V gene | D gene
TGTGCCAGCAAGAATAAAGGACTTTACAATGAGCAGTTCTTC | CASKNKGLYNEQFF | TRBJ2-1 | . | TRBV2 | .
TGTGCCAGCAGCGTAGATGTCGGGGGCTTCTACGAGCAGTACTTC | CASSVDVGGFYEQYF | TRBJ2-7 | . | TRBV9 | .
TGCGCCAGCAGCAAGGTAGGGACAGGGAGTTACAATGAGCAGTTCTTC | CASSKVGTGSYNEQFF | TRBJ2-1 | . | TRBV4-1 | TRBD1
TGTGCCAGCAGTTTATTTGGGGGCGGGAGGTCCCACGAGCAGTACTTC | CASSLFGGGRSHEQYF | TRBJ2-7 | . | TRBV27 | TRBD2
TGTGCCGGCAGAGGCCTCTACGAGCAGTACTTC | CAGRGLYEQYF | TRBJ2-7 | . | TRBV27 | .
TGTGCCAGCAGAGCACTGGGTCCCGATACGCAGTATTTT | CASRALGPDTQYF | TRBJ2-3 | . | TRBV28 | .
TGTGCCAGCAGCTTATTAAGCGGGAGGGCCGCAGATACGCAGTATTTT | CASSLLSGRAADTQYF | TRBJ2-3 | . | TRBV7-9 | TRBD2
TGTGCCAGCAGCTTAACGGGCGGGAGGCCCACAGATACGCAGTATTTT | CASSLTGGRPTDTQYF | TRBJ2-3 | . | TRBV7-3 | TRBD2
TGTGCCAGCAGAAACAGGTACTCTGGGGCCAACGTCCTGACTTTC | CASRNRYSGANVLTF | TRBJ2-6 | . | TRBV6-5 | .
TGTGCCAGTAACTTCGGACTAGCGGGATCCAATGAGCAGTTCTTC | CASNFGLAGSNEQFF | TRBJ2-1 | . | TRBV19 | TRBD2
TGTGCCAGTGGAATGGACAGGGGGTTTGGAAACACCATATATTTT | CASGMDRGFGNTIYF | TRBJ1-3 | . | TRBV19 | TRBD1
TGCAGCGTTGAAGGTAGGGTGGAGGAGACCCAGTACTTC | CSVEGRVEETQYF | TRBJ2-5 | . | TRBV29-1 | .
TGTGCCAGCAGACGAGTATCAGGGCTTGGATCGGTATGGTATGGCTACACCTTC | CASRRVSGLGSVWYGYTF | TRBJ1-2 | . | TRBV28 | .
TGCGCCAGCAGCCAAAGGTACCCCACGACAGGGTCTGGGGCCAACGTCCTGACTTTC | CASSQRYPTTGSGANVLTF | TRBJ2-6 | . | TRBV4-1 | TRBD1
TGTGCCAGCAGTTCAGTGCTGGCCGGGGCCAACGTCCTGACTTTC | CASSSVLAGANVLTF | TRBJ2-6 | . | TRBV6-6 | .
TGCAGTGCTAGTCTGACAGAGAACACCGGGGAGCTGTTTTTT | CSASLTENTGELFF | TRBJ2-2 | . | TRBV20-1 | .
TGTGCCAGCAGTCACCCCTGGGGGTCTGGAAACACCATATATTTT | CASSHPWGSGNTIYF | TRBJ1-3 | . | TRBV28 | .
TGCGCCAGCAGCCACTGGTCGGGCCTACAGGGCATGAACACTGAAGCTTTCTTT | CASSHWSGLQGMNTEAFF | TRBJ1-1 | . | TRBV5-1 | .
TGTGCCTGGAGTGGACGGACAGGGGCTAATTCACCCCTCCACTTT | CAWSGRTGANSPLHF | TRBJ1-6 | . | TRBV30 | TRBD1
TGTGCCAGTAGTTTTCGAAGACAGGGGGCTAAGGGCTACACCTTC | CASSFRRQGAKGYTF | TRBJ1-2 | . | TRBV19 | TRBD1
TGTGCCAGCAGCCCTCAGACGGTCGGGGCCAACGTCCTGACTTTC | CASSPQTVGANVLTF | TRBJ2-6 | few | TRBV11-1 | .
TGTGCCTGGAGAGGGACAGGGGAAGCATATGGCTACACCTTC | CAWRGTGEAYGYTF | TRBJ1-2 | . | TRBV30 | TRBD1
TGTGCCTGTCGGGACAGGATCACAGATACGCAGTATTTT | CACRDRITDTQYF | TRBJ2-3 | few | TRBV30 | TRBD1
TGTGCCAGCAGTAGGACAGGGGGGACTGAAGCTTTCTTT | CASSRTGGTEAFF | TRBJ1-1 | . | TRBV12-3/TRBV12-4 | TRBD1
TGTGCCAGCAGCCAAGAGCACGGATGGGAGAGTTATTGGTCCGGGAGAGCACATCAAGAGACCCAGTACTTC | CASSQEHGWESYWSGRAHQETQYF | TRBJ2-5 | . | TRBV14 | .
TGTGCCAGCAGTAGAAGGGGGGACTCTGGAAACACCATATATTTT | CASSRRGDSGNTIYF | TRBJ1-3 | . | TRBV28 | .
TGCGCCAGCAGTGTTGGAGCGGGAGGAGAGACCCAGTACTTC | CASSVGAGGETQYF | TRBJ2-5 | . | TRBV10-2 | TRBD2
TGCGCCAGCAGCTTGGCGGGGGGAAGGGACAGTCAGTACTTC | CASSLAGGRDSQYF | TRBJ2-7 | . | TRBV5-1 | .
TGCGCCAGCAGCCAAGAGCTGGGACAGTTGTATGAAAAACTGTTTTTT | CASSQELGQLYEKLFF | TRBJ1-4 | . | TRBV4-1 | TRBD1
TGCAGTGCTAGTTGGGAGACCCAGTACTTC | CSASWETQYF | TRBJ2-5 | few | TRBV20-1 | .
TGTGCCATCAGAGCCAGGGACAGCTCTGGAAACACCATATATTTT | CAIRARDSSGNTIYF | TRBJ1-3 | . | TRBV10-3 | TRBD1
TGTGCCAGCAGCGACAGGGGATGGACAGATACGCAGTATTTT | CASSDRGWTDTQYF | TRBJ2-3 | . | TRBV27 | TRBD1
TGTGCCAGCAGCTTGACAGGGGCTGACGGAAAACTGTTTTTT | CASSLTGADGKLFF | TRBJ1-4 | . | TRBV5-4 | TRBD1
TGTGCCAGCTCACCCGTGGACAGGGCGGTTTTAAGTGGCTACACCTTC | CASSPVDRAVLSGYTF | TRBJ1-2 | . | TRBV18 | TRBD1
TGTGCCAGCAGCGAAGCGGGAGACTACGAGCAGTACTTC | CASSEAGDYEQYF | TRBJ2-7 | . | TRBV9 | TRBD2
TGTGCCAGCAGCAATATCTCGGAGAACATCATGAACACTGAAGCTTTCTTT | CASSNISENIMNTEAFF | TRBJ1-1 | . | TRBV21-1 | .
TGTGCCAGCAGCGTGACTAGCGGGACCCCTATCGAGCAGTACTTC | CASSVTSGTPIEQYF | TRBJ2-7 | . | TRBV7-2 | TRBD2
TGTGCCAGCAGAAAGACAGGGGTAGGAAACACCATATATTTT | CASRKTGVGNTIYF | TRBJ1-3 | . | TRBV6-5 | TRBD1
TGCGCCAGCAGCTTGGTCGCAGGGGCCGATCAGCCCCAGCATTTT | CASSLVAGADQPQHF | TRBJ1-5 | . | TRBV5-1 | .
TGTGCCAGCAGTGGACTCCTAGGGGAGAACACCGGGGAGCTGTTTTTT | CASSGLLGENTGELFF | TRBJ2-2 | few | TRBV6-2/TRBV6-3 | .
TGTGCCAGCAGTCCAGGGATTGGTAATCAGCCCCAGCATTTT | CASSPGIGNQPQHF | TRBJ1-5 | . | TRBV28 | .
TGTGCCAGCAGCTTGTACTCGGGGGCAGGCACTGAAGCTTTCTTT | CASSLYSGAGTEAFF | TRBJ1-1 | few | TRBV5-8 | .
TGTGCCAGCAGCACCGGGACAGCTAGGACTGAAGCTTTCTTT | CASSTGTARTEAFF | TRBJ1-1 | . | TRBV7-3 | TRBD1